This T cell receptor beta chain was found in a study of blood T cell repertoires in COVID-19. Study-wide context: The United States, Italy and Spain supplied acute and convalescent COVID-19 samples. PBMCs, B-cell-depleted T cells, or T cells provided the cDNA or gDNA that made up the material.

Authors' methods: Cell counts per sample came from amplifying reference gene primers. The data were produced by immunoSEQ multiplex PCR, yet TCRdb's version contains in-frame clones alone and is incomplete. The V and J calls and clone size are taken from that table; D and trimming were inferred from the DNA. The data show roughly 290,000 clones, with approximately 86% seen just once and about 0.9% held by the top ten. It was during active infection that Seattle patients were enrolled and then longitudinally followed. V was pared by 3 bases and J by 6 bases, with 4 bases of the junction left unmatched. Looked up from germline, CDR1 is SQVTM and CDR2 is ANQGSEA. The CDR3 length is 12 residues.

V usage is TRBV29-1 and J usage is TRBJ2-7, with 8 bases identical to TRBD1. The receptor was derived from a human donor with COVID-19, enrolled during active disease. The donor label of this sample is uncertain. Sequences were obtained from peripheral blood. CDR3 DNA: TGCAGCGTTGAGACAGGGGTTGGCGAGCAGTACTTC. Translated, it gives CSVETGVGEQYF.